A single sample gave rise to the 28 T cell receptor beta chains below, sequenced in a study of cytomegalovirus exposure and HLA in healthy donors. This PCR relied on a set of 60 Vbeta primers and 13 Jbeta primers. The data were produced by immunoSEQ multiplex PCR, yet TCRdb's version contains in-frame clones alone and is incomplete. The top ten clones hold around 1.9% of a sample with 140,000 to 150,000 clones, around three quarters of them seen once. The sequenced sample consisted of PBMCs. These receptor sequences come from a man aged 35-49 years in good health and CMV-seronegative.

The rearrangement joins TRBV15 to TRBJ2-1, with TRBD2 matching over 11 bases. The CDR3 is 18 residues long. V shed 1 base, J shed 6 bases, and the junction held 11 bases outside the gene matches. Germline CDR1 is LNHNV and CDR2 is YYDKDF (reference sequence). The CDR3 coding sequence is TGTGCCACCAGCAGAGGGTCGACTAGCGGGATAAGGAGCAATGAGCAGTTCTTC. It yields the protein CATSRGSTSGIRSNEQFF.

In this sample, this clone turned up once. Sequence at one end of the junction differs from germline and may be a read error. The V gene is TRBV19, the J gene TRBJ2-4; D remains unclear. Germline CDR1 reads LNHDA; CDR2 reads SQIVND (reference sequence). This CDR3 spans 14 amino acids. In DNA form, the CDR3 reads TGTGCCAGTAAACCCCGCCTGGCCAAAAACATTCAGTGCTTC. This codes for CASKPRLAKNIQCF.

There are a few counts of this clone. The gene calls are TRBV9 and TRBJ2-3, with 13 bases lining up with TRBD2. V lost 3 bases to trimming and J lost 4 bases; unmatched junction nucleotides: 5. CDR3 size: 16 residues. Germline V gene sequence: CDR1 SGDLS, CDR2 YYNGEE. CDR3 protein: CASSASGTSGADTQYF. DNA for the CDR3: TGTGCCAGCAGCGCTTCCGGGACTAGCGGGGCAGATACGCAGTATTTT.

The V gene is TRBV4-2, the J gene TRBJ2-7; D possibly corresponds to TRBD2 (6 bases). The CDR3 spans 15 residues. Trimming removed 4 bases from V and 5 bases from J, with 18 bases in between. The germline CDR1 and CDR2 sequences are LGHNA and YNFKEQ. The CDR3 nucleotides read TGTGCCAGCAGCCCTCGGGATGGGGGGATAGACGAGCAGTACTTC. Translating gives CASSPRDGGIDEQYF.

This clone was detected only a few times. The V and J genes are TRBV5-8 and TRBJ2-7, with TRBD2 as a possible D gene (6 bases). CDR3 length: 17 amino acids. Between the trimmed V and J ends, which lost 1 base and 7 bases, there was a span of 24 bases. Germline V gene data show CDR1 as SGHTS and CDR2 as YDEGEE. The CDR3 DNA sequence: TGTGCCAGCAGCTTGCTTCCAAGGGTAGGAGTTGCGGGGGAGCAGTACTTC. Residues: CASSLLPRVGVAGEQYF.

This chain connects TRBV5-1 to TRBJ2-7, with 8 bases lining up with TRBD2. With V trimmed by 5 bases and J by 4 bases, 11 bases remained unmatched. Germline values: CDR1 SGHRS, CDR2 YFSETQ. CDR3 length: 15 amino acids. This CDR3 reads CASRPGGVKNYEQYF. Written as DNA, the CDR3 is TGCGCCAGCAGACCGGGGGGGGTAAAGAATTACGAGCAGTACTTC.

The chain couples TRBV4-1 to TRBJ2-4, with TRBD1 matching over 9 bases. This CDR3 contains 16 residues. Germline CDR1 is MGHRA and CDR2 is YSYEKL. The trim removed 4 bases at V and 2 bases at J, leaving 6 bases unmatched. CDR3 DNA sequence: TGCGCCAGCAGCCGGCCCGGGACAGGGCCCAAAAACATTCAGTACTTC. This gives the protein CASSRPGTGPKNIQYF.

The chain is built from TRBV28 and TRBJ2-5; 9 bases are shared with TRBD1. Germline CDR1 and CDR2: MDHEN and SYDVKM. J gave up 3 bases and V 5 bases, and 7 bases lay outside the gene matches. The CDR3 is 15 residues long. CDR3: CASSTGTGREETQYF. The CDR3 DNA reads TGTGCCAGCAGTACCGGGACAGGGAGGGAAGAGACCCAGTACTTC. Full variable domain (missing parts from reference TRBV28 and TRBJ2-5): DVKVTQSSRYLVKRTGEKVFLECVQDMDHENMFWYRQDPGLGLRLIYFSYDVKMKEKGDIPEGYSVSREKKERFSLILESASTNQTSMYLCASSTGTGREETQYFGPGTRLLVL.

Turning to this clone: Germline and junction disagree at one end, which may indicate a read error. The rearrangement joins TRBV28 to TRBJ2-4; D might be TRBD1 (5 bases). Germline assignment: CDR1 MDHEN and CDR2 SYDVKM. CDR3 size: 15 residues. The CDR3 DNA reads as TGTGCCAGCAGTTTGAGTGCAGGGTTTGGAAACAGTCAGTACTTC. Amino acid sequence: CASSLSAGFGNSQYF.

The gene calls are TRBV7-8 and TRBJ2-7; the D gene is possibly TRBD1 (6 bases). The V gene lost 1 base and the J gene lost 6 bases, with 7 bases spanning the gap. Germline V gives CDR1 SGHVS, CDR2 FQNEAQ. The CDR3 extends over 12 amino acids. The CDR3 spells CASSLDRAEQYF. The CDR3 coding sequence is TGTGCCAGCAGCTTAGACAGGGCCGAGCAGTACTTC. The full variable domain, completed using reference TRBV7-8 and TRBJ2-7, is GAGVSQSPRYKVAKRGQDVALRCDPISGHVSLFWYQQALGQGPEFLTYFQNEAQLDKSGLPSDRFFAERPEGSVSTLKIQRTQQEDSAVYLCASSLDRAEQYFGPGTRLTVT.

This chain links TRBV27 with TRBJ2-7; 8 bases agree with TRBD1. The CDR3 spans 13 residues. The germline V gene has CDR1 MNHEY and CDR2 SMNVEV (reference sequence). V shed 9 bases, J shed 3 bases, and the junction held 7 bases outside the gene matches. CDR3 residues: CARTGTGDYEQYF. In nucleotides, the CDR3 is TGTGCCAGGACCGGGACAGGAGACTACGAGCAGTACTTC.

This rearrangement joins TRBV19 to TRBJ2-2, with 8 bases aligning to TRBD2. Germline V gives CDR1 LNHDA, CDR2 SQIVND (reference sequence). The CDR3 extends over 15 amino acids. V trimming: 3 bases; J trimming: 10 bases; junction bases outside the gene matches: 10. DNA of the CDR3: TGTGCCAGTAGTATCATTTACGGGGGGGCCGAGGAGCTGTTTTTT. Its protein product is CASSIIYGGAEELFF.

The chain employs TRBV5-1 and TRBJ2-7, with 7 bases lining up with TRBD2. Trimming at V came to 0 bases and at J to 2 bases, leaving 5 bases not matched to a gene. Germline V gene data show CDR1 as SGHRS and CDR2 as YFSETQ. The CDR3 spans 15 residues. The CDR3 DNA reads as TGCGCCAGCAGCTTGGGGGTAGCGGGTCCCTACGAGCAGTACTTC. This encodes CASSLGVAGPYEQYF.

This clone was seen more than once but under ten times. V gene TRBV27 combines with J gene TRBJ2-2; 7 nucleotides line up with TRBD1. Germline values: CDR1 MNHEY, CDR2 SMNVEV (reference sequence). Trimming took 5 bases from V and 3 from J; bases not matched to a gene: 15. The CDR3 is 18 residues long. The CDR3 region is CASSLSHRGWGHTGELFF. The CDR3 region has the DNA TGTGCCAGCAGTCTAAGCCACAGGGGATGGGGTCACACCGGGGAGCTGTTTTTT.

The genes are TRBV19 and TRBJ1-6; D unresolved. The germline CDR1 and CDR2 sequences are LNHDA and SQIVND (reference sequence). V lost 6 bases, J lost 7 bases, and 7 bases lay in between. CDR3 length: 12 amino acids. This CDR3 is CASRGRNSPLHF. CDR3 sequence (DNA): TGTGCCAGTAGGGGCAGAAATTCACCCCTCCACTTT.

The genes are TRBV11-1 and TRBJ2-5; either TRBD1 or TRBD2 may fit D (5 bases each). TRBJ2-7 matches the DNA end more closely, so the J call is doubtful. The V gene's germline CDR1 is SGHAT and CDR2 FQDESV (reference sequence). This CDR3 is built from 15 residues. Written as DNA, the CDR3 is TGTGCCAGCAGCTTAAGAGGGACGGTGGACTACGAGCAGTACTTC. This codes for CASSLRGTVDYEQYF.

This clone is judged medium-sized. The CDR3 DNA follows: TGTGCCAGCAGCTTAGGTCGGGATACGCAGTATTTT. As protein: CASSLGRDTQYF. The chain is built from TRBV11-2 and TRBJ2-3; D remains ambiguous. The CDR3 spans 12 residues. From germline, CDR1 is SGHAT and CDR2 FQNNGV. Trimming shortened V by 1 base and J by 6 bases, and 5 bases separated the two germline ends.

This chain uses TRBV9 with TRBJ2-1; TRBD2 agrees at 11 bases. This CDR3 comprises 18 residues. Germline trimming cut 2 bases from V and 7 bases from J; bases unmatched to any gene: 14. Germline-derived CDR1 and CDR2 are SGDLS and YYNGEE. The CDR3 loop reads CASSVSITSGGVVNEQFF. The CDR3, as DNA: TGTGCCAGCAGCGTTTCTATCACTAGCGGGGGAGTAGTAAATGAGCAGTTCTTC.

The V and J genes are TRBV28 and TRBJ1-5; 7 bases align to TRBD1. After removal of 10 bases from V and 3 bases from J, the junction contained 6 bases not matched to a gene. The CDR3 runs to 13 residues. CDR1 and CDR2 (germline): MDHEN, SYDVKM. Written as DNA, the CDR3 is TGTGCCATCACCGGGACAGCCAATCAGCCCCAGCATTTT. It translates to CAITGTANQPQHF.

The CDR3 sequence: CASSPSVVYGYTF. DNA of the CDR3: TGTGCCAGCAGCCCCTCGGTAGTCTATGGCTACACCTTC. The chain combines TRBV4-2 with TRBJ1-2, with D unresolved. Germline CDR1 reads LGHNA; CDR2 reads YNFKEQ. The CDR3 contains 13 residues. Trimming left V 4 bases short and J 4 bases short, with 10 bases between.

The J gene is TRBJ1-1, the V gene TRBV5-6; 11 nucleotides agree with TRBD1. CDR3 length: 14 residues. V trimming: 2 bases; J trimming: 6 bases; junction bases outside the gene matches: 3. The germline gives CDR1 SGHDT, CDR2 YYEEEE. The CDR3 region has the DNA TGTGCCAGCAGCTTACCGGGACAGGGGGCTGAAGCTTTCTTT. Translating gives CASSLPGQGAEAFF.

This chain connects TRBV7-9 to TRBJ2-5; D gene unclear. Germline lookup yields CDR1 SEHNR and CDR2 FQNEAQ (reference sequence). CDR3 length: 14 amino acids. The V end was cut by 5 bases, the J end by 5 bases, with 15 bases between. CDR3 sequence: CASSPDVSAETQYF. CDR3 nucleotide sequence: TGTGCCAGCAGCCCAGATGTCTCCGCCGAGACCCAGTACTTC.

This chain uses TRBV7-9 with TRBJ2-7; D unclear. The germline CDR1 and CDR2 sequences are SEHNR and FQNEAQ (reference sequence). V shed 1 base and J shed 6 bases, with 4 bases lying between them. This CDR3 is built from 11 residues. CDR3 bases: TGTGCCAGCAGCTTAGAGCGCGAGCAGTACTTC. Translating gives CASSLEREQYF.

The chain carries TRBV6-1 and TRBJ2-7, with TRBD2 matching over 8 bases. CDR3 length equals 16 residues. In germline, CDR1 is MNHNS, CDR2 SASEGT. V was pared by 3 bases and J by 2 bases, with 9 bases of the junction left unmatched. In DNA, the CDR3 is TGTGCCAGCAGTGATCGGCCCAGCGGGGGAACCTACGAGCAGTACTTC. It yields the protein CASSDRPSGGTYEQYF.

The rearrangement uses TRBV7-6 and TRBJ2-7, with 7 nucleotides matching TRBD1. The CDR3 is 20 amino acids. Germline CDR1 is SGHVS and CDR2 is FNYEAQ. The junction had 20 bases not matched to a gene; V was cut back by 3 bases and J by 0 bases. The CDR3 is CASSLLMWPPGNRGSYEQYF. The CDR3 DNA sequence: TGTGCCAGCAGCTTGTTGATGTGGCCTCCCGGTAACAGGGGCTCCTACGAGCAGTACTTC.

This chain connects TRBV11-2 to TRBJ1-6; TRBD1 matches 7 bases. Germline trimming cut 4 bases from V and 5 bases from J; bases unmatched to any gene: 5. Germline V gene data show CDR1 as SGHAT and CDR2 as FQNNGV. This CDR3 has 15 residues. The CDR3 bases are TGTGCCAGCAGCTCCCGACAGGGCGATAATTCACCCCTCCACTTT. The encoded protein is CASSSRQGDNSPLHF.

The chain employs TRBV28 and TRBJ1-1, with 10 bases aligning to TRBD1. CDR3 size: 16 residues. Germline V gene lookup returns CDR1 MDHEN and CDR2 SYDVKM. The V and J ends lost 6 bases and 3 bases, in that order; junction bases with no gene match: 10. As DNA, the CDR3 is TGTGCCAGCAGGGGAGTGGGACAGGGGACGGACACTGAAGCTTTCTTT. This encodes CASRGVGQGTDTEAFF.

The chain uses TRBV14 and TRBJ2-7; 8 bases agree with TRBD2. From germline, CDR1 is SGHDN and CDR2 FVKESK. V lost 5 bases and J lost 4; bases outside the gene matches: 7. The CDR3 spans 14 residues. The CDR3 coding sequence is TGTGCCAGCAGCGGAGCGGGGGCAAGATACGAGCAGTACTTC. Its protein product is CASSGAGARYEQYF.